The 32 T cell receptor beta chains below were found in one sample sequenced in a study of spatial heterogeneity in lung cancer. Overall study results and limits: Expanded intratumoral alpha and beta TCR counts tracked tumor mutation counts.

Using its own MiXCR run on the 5' RACE reads, TCRdb lists one record per CDR3 protein. The sample lists approximately 2,000 distinct CDR3 sequences, over 7% seen once, with more than 9% in the top ten. Their specific antigens are unknown. Time point of the sample: sample taken at primary tumor resection. This specimen was lung tumor tissue, taken at surgery. These receptor sequences come from a female donor with early-stage non-small cell lung cancer.

This clonotype is labeled as medium-sized. This sequence joins TRBV29-1 and TRBJ1-6, with a weak D call TRBD1 (6 bases). V was clipped by 6 bases and J by 9 bases, with 18 bases between them. CDR3 length: 14 amino acids. Germline V gene data show CDR1 as SQVTM and CDR2 as ANQGSEA. The CDR3 DNA sequence: TGCAGCGTCGGAACCGGGACACCAGGTTCACCCCTCCACTTT. Amino acids: CSVGTGTPGSPLHF. Looking up the rest from reference TRBV29-1 and TRBJ1-6 gives the full variable domain: SAVISQKPSRDICQRGTSLTIQCQVDSQVTMMFWYRQQPGQSLTLIATANQGSEATYESGFVIDKFPISRPNLTFSTLTVSNMSPEDSSIYLCSVGTGTPGSPLHFGNGTRLTVT.

This clonotype is classed as medium-sized. The chain carries TRBV3-1 and TRBJ1-4; no clear D gene. V was trimmed by 0 bases and J by 13 bases, leaving 9 bases between them. The CDR3 runs to 12 residues. CDR1 LGHDT and CDR2 YNNKEL come from the germline V gene (reference sequence). CDR3 coding DNA: TGTGCCAGCAGCCAAGAGGGGTCGGGACTGTTTTTT. This translates into CASSQEGSGLFF.

This clonotype came up many times. The rearrangement links TRBV4-3 to TRBJ2-2; 9 bases map to TRBD2. J lost 5 bases, V lost 1 base, and 8 bases had no gene match. Germline lookup yields CDR1 LGHNA and CDR2 YSLEER. This CDR3 is 17 amino acids long. The CDR3, as DNA: TGCGCCAGCAGCCAAGGGGTGCGGGGGGGCCAAACCGGGGAGCTGTTTTTT. Translating it yields CASSQGVRGGQTGELFF.

This clonotype qualifies as medium-sized. Here the CDR3 DNA reads TGCAGTGCTAGGCCTAGCGCTACAGATACGCAGTATTTT. Translated, it gives CSARPSATDTQYF. This chain uses TRBV20-1 with TRBJ2-3, with a weak D call TRBD2 (6 bases). CDR1 DFQATT and CDR2 SNEGSKA come from the germline V gene (reference sequence). Trimming cost V 3 bases and J 3 bases, with 10 bases left between them. This CDR3 has 13 amino acids.

In its sample, this clonotype ranks as medium-sized (0.01 to 0.1%). This chain links TRBV7-6 with TRBJ2-7, with a tentative D call TRBD2 (6 bases). V lost 5 bases, J lost 6 bases, and 14 bases lay in between. CDR1 is SGHVS and CDR2 is FNYEAQ in the germline V gene. This CDR3 contains 13 residues. The CDR3 coding sequence is TGTGCCAGCAGCCTAGGAGGGCAGAGCGAGCAGTACTTC. Translation gives CASSLGGQSEQYF.

By frequency in the sample, this clonotype is medium-sized. The V and J genes are TRBV4-3 and TRBJ2-5, with TRBD1 matching over 9 bases. CDR1 is LGHNA and CDR2 is YSLEER in the germline V gene. Germline trimming cut 1 base from V and 5 bases from J; bases unmatched to any gene: 20. The CDR3 consists of 20 residues. The CDR3 reads CASSQAWAGQGVPFGETQYF. CDR3 nucleotide sequence: TGCGCCAGCAGCCAAGCCTGGGCGGGACAGGGAGTTCCGTTCGGGGAGACCCAGTACTTC.

As for this clonotype: A single base separates this from a much larger clone, so it may be a read error. The rearrangement joins TRBV2 to TRBJ2-1; 15 bases map to TRBD2. The CDR3 has 16 residues. CDR1 is SNHLY and CDR2 is FYNNEI in the germline V gene. This CDR3 is CAGSPGTSGGYNEQFF. The CDR3, as DNA: TGTGCCGGCAGCCCGGGGACTAGCGGGGGGTACAATGAGCAGTTCTTC.

In its sample, this clonotype is medium-sized. The rearrangement uses TRBV12-3 or TRBV12-4 and TRBJ1-1, with 7 bases matching TRBD1. The CDR3 has 11 residues. V lost 6 bases and J lost 8; bases outside the gene matches: 3. This CDR3 is CASSRQGEAFF. CDR3 nucleotide sequence: TGTGCCAGCAGCCGACAGGGAGAAGCTTTCTTT.

The chain couples TRBV7-6 to TRBJ2-7; perhaps TRBD1 as D (5 bases). This CDR3 contains 13 residues. Trimming took off 3 bases at V and 3 bases at J, with 9 bases between the two ends. Germline V lookup: CDR1 SGHVS, CDR2 FNYEAQ. This chain's CDR3 is CASSLGPNYEQYF. The CDR3 DNA reads as TGTGCCAGCAGCTTGGGGCCCAACTACGAGCAGTACTTC.

This clonotype came up many times. V and J are TRBV29-1 and TRBJ2-7; TRBD1 matches 12 bases. The CDR3 length is 12 residues. V gave up 5 bases and J gave up 9 bases; unmatched junction bases: 5. Per germline, CDR1 SQVTM and CDR2 ANQGSEA. This CDR3 reads CSVTGTGGRQYF. CDR3 nucleotide sequence: TGCAGCGTTACCGGGACAGGGGGCCGGCAGTACTTC.

Judged by abundance, this clonotype is medium-sized (0.01 to 0.1%). The rearrangement links TRBV12-3 or TRBV12-4 to TRBJ1-1; D is ambiguous. This CDR3 region has 13 residues. The germline V and J ends were trimmed by 7 bases and 0 bases, with 9 bases remaining between them. Here the CDR3 reads CASKRLMNTEAFF. In DNA form, the CDR3 reads TGTGCCAGCAAAAGGTTAATGAACACTGAAGCTTTCTTT.

By share, this clonotype ranks as medium-sized (0.01 to 0.1%). The chain combines TRBV19 with TRBJ1-6, with D perhaps TRBD1 (6 bases). The CDR3 extends over 14 amino acids. With 6 bases removed from V and 6 bases from J, the gap between germline ends came to 12 bases. CDR1 LNHDA and CDR2 SQIVND come from the germline V gene (reference sequence). CDR3 in DNA: TGTGCCAGTAGCATCTTGGACAGTAATTCACCCCTCCACTTT. Translation: CASSILDSNSPLHF. Filled out from reference TRBV19 and TRBJ1-6, the complete variable domain reads DGGITQSPKYLFRKEGQNVTLSCEQNLNHDAMYWYRQDPGQGLRLIYYSQIVNDFQKGDIAEGYSVSREKKESFPLTVTSAQKNPTAFYLCASSILDSNSPLHFGNGTRLTVT.

The chain recombines TRBV19 with TRBJ2-1; no clear D. V lost 2 bases and J 2 bases, leaving 4 bases between the germline ends. CDR3 length: 13 residues. Per germline, CDR1 LNHDA and CDR2 SQIVND (reference sequence). The CDR3 here is CASSIPPYNEQFF. Here the CDR3 DNA reads TGTGCCAGTAGTATACCTCCCTACAATGAGCAGTTCTTC. The variable domain in full, with the rest retrieved from reference TRBV19 and TRBJ2-1, is DGGITQSPKYLFRKEGQNVTLSCEQNLNHDAMYWYRQDPGQGLRLIYYSQIVNDFQKGDIAEGYSVSREKKESFPLTVTSAQKNPTAFYLCASSIPPYNEQFFGPGTRLTVL.

In this sample, this clonotype is medium-sized. The chain links TRBV10-3 to TRBJ1-2; unclear D gene. CDR3 length equals 15 residues. The V gene lost 0 bases and the J gene lost 2 bases, with 10 bases spanning the gap. The germline V gene encodes CDR1 ENHRY and CDR2 SYGVKD. In DNA form, the CDR3 reads TGTGCCATCAGTGAGTCCGCACAAGCGAACTATGGCTACACCTTC. Translating gives CAISESAQANYGYTF.

In its sample, this clonotype is medium-sized. This chain joins TRBV7-8 and TRBJ2-3; a weak D match, TRBD2 (6 bases). The CDR3 totals 14 residues. The germline gives CDR1 SGHVS, CDR2 FQNEAQ. V gave up 5 bases and J gave up 0 bases, with 9 bases separating them. The CDR3 coding sequence is TGTGCCAGCAGCCCTGGGACTAGCACAGATACGCAGTATTTT. Translated, it gives CASSPGTSTDTQYF. Full variable domain (outside the CDR3, taken from reference TRBV7-8 and TRBJ2-3): GAGVSQSPRYKVAKRGQDVALRCDPISGHVSLFWYQQALGQGPEFLTYFQNEAQLDKSGLPSDRFFAERPEGSVSTLKIQRTQQEDSAVYLCASSPGTSTDTQYFGPGTRLTVL.

By sample fraction, this clonotype is medium-sized. Here the CDR3 DNA reads TGTGCTAGTGGTCCGACAGGGGGTAATTCACCCCTCCACTTT. As protein: CASGPTGGNSPLHF. This chain joins TRBV12-5 and TRBJ1-6; 9 bases are shared with TRBD1. Germline V CDR1 and CDR2: LGHNT, FRNRAP. V lost 5 bases, J lost 6 bases, and 2 bases stayed unmatched. The CDR3 contains 14 residues.

By share, this clonotype ranks as medium-sized. The rearrangement joins TRBV5-1 to TRBJ2-2, with 8 bases that match TRBD1. Trimming removed 7 bases from V and 3 bases from J; junction bases left unmatched: 8. The CDR3 contains 15 residues. CDR1 is SGHRS and CDR2 is YFSETQ in the germline V gene. CDR3 protein: CASGPETGDTGELFF. In DNA form, the CDR3 reads TGCGCCAGCGGCCCGGAGACAGGGGACACCGGGGAGCTGTTTTTT.

This clonotype is medium-sized (0.01 to 0.1%) in the sample. This sequence joins TRBV5-6 and TRBJ2-5; D may be TRBD1 (5 bases). V was shortened by 4 bases and J by 2 bases, with 18 bases between the two germline ends. The length of the CDR3 is 16 residues. The germline V gene has CDR1 SGHDT and CDR2 YYEEEE. In DNA, the CDR3 is TGTGCCAGCAGCACAGAGACAGAGAAGCTACAAGAGACCCAGTACTTC. It translates to CASSTETEKLQETQYF.

By sample share, this clonotype is medium-sized. V is TRBV4-3 and J is TRBJ1-1; D gene ambiguous. This CDR3 has 13 amino acids. Per the germline V gene, CDR1 is LGHNA and CDR2 is YSLEER. The V end was cut by 4 bases, the J end by 11 bases, with 17 bases between. CDR3 residues: CASSLSRKEDAFF. The DNA of the CDR3 is TGCGCCAGCAGCCTATCAAGGAAGGAGGACGCTTTCTTT.

This clonotype is judged medium-sized. The V and J genes are TRBV2 and TRBJ1-2; D is unresolved. Germline V lookup: CDR1 SNHLY, CDR2 FYNNEI. The CDR3 is 13 amino acids. The V and J ends lost 1 base and 6 bases respectively, with 9 bases between them. CDR3 DNA sequence: TGTGCCAGCAGTGAAGGGGGAGCGAATGGCTACACCTTC. The encoded protein is CASSEGGANGYTF.

This clonotype has just a few counts. V is TRBV28 and J is TRBJ1-1, with a weak D call TRBD1 (6 bases). The V gene's germline CDR1 is MDHEN and CDR2 SYDVKM. The ends were cut back, 2 bases at V and 2 bases at J, with 12 bases in the middle. This CDR3 contains 15 residues. The chain's CDR3 is CASSLGGRRNTEAFF. The CDR3 bases are TGTGCCAGCAGTTTAGGGGGCAGGCGAAACACTGAAGCTTTCTTT.

This clonotype counts as medium-sized. The rearrangement uses TRBV7-9 and TRBJ1-3, with TRBD1 identical over 7 bases. This CDR3 region has 18 residues. CDR1 SEHNR and CDR2 FQNEAQ come from the germline V gene (reference sequence). J gave up 1 base and V 1 base, and 10 bases lay outside the gene matches. The CDR3 is CASSLGTGTARSGNTIYF. DNA for the CDR3: TGTGCCAGCAGCTTAGGCACGGGGACAGCCAGGTCTGGAAACACCATATATTTT.

Relative to its sample, this clonotype is medium-sized. V is TRBV20-1 and J is TRBJ2-1, with 8 bases lining up with TRBD2. The V and J ends lost 0 bases and 0 bases, in that order; junction bases with no gene match: 4. The germline gives CDR1 DFQATT, CDR2 SNEGSKA (reference sequence). The CDR3 has 16 residues. In DNA form, the CDR3 reads TGCAGTGCTAGAGATGCGGGGGGAAGCTCCTACAATGAGCAGTTCTTC. Translating it yields CSARDAGGSSYNEQFF.

By share of the sample, this clonotype is medium-sized. This chain joins TRBV20-1 and TRBJ1-4; D is unclear. V lost 3 bases, J lost 5 bases, and 10 bases lay in between. Germline lookup yields CDR1 DFQATT and CDR2 SNEGSKA (reference sequence). This CDR3 is 13 amino acids long. In DNA, the CDR3 is TGCAGTGCTAGGGTGGGGTTAAATGAAAAACTGTTTTTT. Protein: CSARVGLNEKLFF.

This clonotype is termed medium-sized. The genes are TRBV6-2 or TRBV6-3 and TRBJ2-1; 8 nucleotides match TRBD1. Germline V gene sequence: CDR1 MNHEY, CDR2 SVGEGT. With 7 bases clipped from V and 4 bases from J, the junction kept 12 bases outside the gene matches. This CDR3 has 16 amino acids. The CDR3 here is CASNFSGTGPYNEQFF. In nucleotides, the CDR3 is TGTGCCAGCAATTTCTCCGGGACAGGCCCTTACAATGAGCAGTTCTTC.

For this clonotype: A much more abundant neighbour one base away suggests this may be a read error. V and J are TRBV5-1 and TRBJ1-4, with unresolved D. The CDR3 is 14 residues long. Trimming left V 6 bases short and J 9 bases short, with 18 bases between. Germline values: CDR1 SGHRS, CDR2 YFSETQ. The CDR3, as DNA: TGCGCCAGCAAAGAGACCTCCCGGCCCAAAAAACTGTTTTTT. It codes for CASKETSRPKKLFF.

By sample share, this clonotype is medium-sized. CDR3 in amino acids: CASSDRTSGLTEQFF. DNA for the CDR3: TGTGCCAGCAGTGACCGGACTAGCGGGCTAACCGAGCAGTTCTTC. The rearrangement uses TRBV6-1 and TRBJ2-1; 11 bases are a match to TRBD2. Germline CDR1 is MNHNS and CDR2 is SASEGT. V lost 3 bases, J lost 10 bases, and 8 bases stayed unmatched. The CDR3 sequence is 15 residues long.

By share, this clonotype ranks as medium-sized. The chain links TRBV27 to TRBJ1-1; D uncertain. The CDR3 is 12 residues long. The germline V gene has CDR1 MNHEY and CDR2 SMNVEV (reference sequence). Trimming took off 8 bases at V and 4 bases at J, with 11 bases between the two ends. Written as DNA, the CDR3 is TGTGCCAGCGCAAGCTACAGCACTGAAGCTTTCTTT. Protein: CASASYSTEAFF.

This clonotype rates as medium-sized. J is TRBJ2-5 and V is TRBV7-2; D may be TRBD2 (5 bases). Germline V lookup: CDR1 SGHTA, CDR2 FQGNSA. The V end lost 3 bases, the J end lost 4 bases, and 6 bases lay between the germline ends. The CDR3 loop spans 12 amino acids. The CDR3 here is CASSFGRETQYF. The DNA of the CDR3 is TGTGCCAGCAGCTTTGGGAGAGAGACCCAGTACTTC.

In this sample, this clonotype is medium-sized. The rearrangement uses TRBV30 and TRBJ2-7; 7 positions match TRBD1. Per germline, CDR1 GTSNPN and CDR2 SVGIG (reference sequence). The CDR3 sequence is 10 residues long. Trimming removed 7 bases from V and 11 bases from J; junction bases left unmatched: 8. The CDR3 DNA sequence: TGTGCCTCTAGGGGGCCCAGGGAGTACTTC. Translating it yields CASRGPREYF.

In its sample, this clonotype is medium-sized. The J gene is TRBJ1-5, the V gene TRBV5-6; a weak D match, TRBD1 (6 bases). The germline V gene encodes CDR1 SGHDT and CDR2 YYEEEE. The CDR3 runs 16 residues. Trimming removed 4 bases at V and 0 bases at J, with 14 bases between. The CDR3 DNA reads as TGTGCCAGCAGCCATCGGGGGGGCGGTAGCAATCAGCCCCAGCATTTT. It is translated as CASSHRGGGSNQPQHF.

Judged by abundance, this clonotype is large (0.1 to 1%). The chain has TRBV7-9 and TRBJ2-2, with D perhaps matching TRBD1 (6 bases). Trimming cost V 5 bases and J 1 base, with 8 bases left between them. From germline, CDR1 is SEHNR and CDR2 FQNEAQ (reference sequence). The CDR3 contains 14 residues. The CDR3 region is CASSPQGNTGELFF. The CDR3 DNA reads TGTGCCAGCAGCCCACAGGGGAACACCGGGGAGCTGTTTTTT.